The 23 T cell receptor beta chains in this list originate from one sample, sequenced in a study of shared clonotypes between healthy human individuals. The naive CD8 population came from CD45RO-negative cells selected for CCR7, without terminally differentiated effector memory CD45RA+ cells. Sequencing was performed with immunoSEQ multiplex PCR; in TCRdb, only in-frame clones are kept and a portion is missing. The sample shows approximately 2,200,000 clones, just over 90% of them seen only once. Sequenced input: naive CD8+ T cells from PBMCs. The receptors originated from a young man in good health. Some clones in this sample may be carry-over from other donors' samples.

This chain connects TRBV11-2 to TRBJ2-3; TRBD1 matches at 8 bases. Trimming cost V 0 bases and J 0 bases; bases outside gene matches: 2. The CDR3 sequence is 16 residues long. Germline-derived CDR1 and CDR2 are SGHAT and FQNNGV. For the CDR3, the DNA is TGTGCCAGCAGCTTAGACAGGGGGCCAAGCACAGATACGCAGTATTTT. Its protein is CASSLDRGPSTDTQYF.

V gene TRBV9 combines with J gene TRBJ2-7, with TRBD1 matching 10 bases. Looked up from germline, CDR1 is SGDLS and CDR2 is YYNGEE. This CDR3 region has 16 residues. After removal of 4 bases from V and 4 bases from J, the junction contained 11 bases not matched to a gene. CDR3 sequence: CASSQRGTGVLYEQYF. CDR3 in DNA: TGTGCCAGCAGCCAACGCGGGACAGGGGTTTTGTACGAGCAGTACTTC.

Turning to this clone: Different DNA sequences within this sample yield the same CDR3. V gene TRBV9 combines with J gene TRBJ2-7; 8 positions agree with TRBD2. CDR3 length equals 14 residues. V gave up 2 bases and J gave up 2 bases; unmatched junction bases: 3. Germline V gene data show CDR1 as SGDLS and CDR2 as YYNGEE. DNA for the CDR3: TGTGCCAGCAGCGTCGGTAGCGGGACCTACGAGCAGTACTTC. As protein: CASSVGSGTYEQYF.

This rearrangement joins TRBV9 to TRBJ2-1; no clear D. The CDR3 loop spans 17 amino acids. With 3 bases removed from V and 9 bases from J, the gap between germline ends came to 25 bases. In germline, CDR1 is SGDLS, CDR2 YYNGEE. The CDR3 DNA follows: TGTGCCAGCAGCGCCTACCGGACCCTTTTAGGGAACGGTGAGCAGTTCTTC. It yields the protein CASSAYRTLLGNGEQFF.

For this clone: Distinct nucleotide sequences in the sample also encode this CDR3. This chain uses TRBV7-6 with TRBJ1-5; unclear D gene. Per the germline V gene, CDR1 is SGHVS and CDR2 is FNYEAQ. V lost 2 bases and J lost 4, with 6 bases in between. This CDR3 has 13 residues. The CDR3 reads CASSLNSNQPQHF. The CDR3 coding sequence is TGTGCCAGCAGCTTAAACAGTAATCAGCCCCAGCATTTT.

This rearrangement joins TRBV7-6 to TRBJ2-7; D unclear. Germline V gene sequence: CDR1 SGHVS, CDR2 FNYEAQ. Trimming cost V 5 bases and J 6 bases, with 14 bases left between them. CDR3 size: 13 residues. The CDR3 region is CASSPKRRGEQYF. In DNA form, the CDR3 reads TGTGCCAGCAGCCCCAAACGACGCGGCGAGCAGTACTTC.

The chain is built from TRBV11-2 and TRBJ2-3; 10 bases fit TRBD1. Germline CDR1 and CDR2: SGHAT and FQNNGV. This CDR3 region has 15 residues. V lost 2 bases and J lost 5; bases outside the gene matches: 4. CDR3 residues: CASSLRQGAKDTQYF. CDR3 bases: TGTGCCAGCAGCTTAAGACAGGGGGCAAAAGATACGCAGTATTTT.

This rearrangement joins TRBV6-1 to TRBJ2-3; possibly TRBD1 or TRBD2 for D (5 bases each). From germline, CDR1 is MNHNS and CDR2 SASEGT. V lost 4 bases to trimming and J lost 0 bases, with 11 bases between them. CDR3 size: 15 residues. In DNA form, the CDR3 reads TGTGCCAGCAGTGTCGGGACCACGAGCACAGATACGCAGTATTTT. Encoded protein: CASSVGTTSTDTQYF.

The V and J genes are TRBV11-3 and TRBJ1-2; 12 nucleotides align to TRBD1. CDR1 is SGHNT, CDR2 YENEEA, per germline. The CDR3 covers 15 residues. Trimming removed 1 base from V and 8 bases from J; junction bases left unmatched: 5. CDR3 amino acids: CASSLAGQGAEGYTF. The CDR3 DNA sequence: TGTGCCAGCAGCTTAGCGGGACAGGGGGCGGAAGGCTACACCTTC. Full variable domain (outside the CDR3, taken from reference TRBV11-3 and TRBJ1-2): EAGVVQSPRYKIIEKKQPVAFWCNPISGHNTLYWYLQNLGQGPELLIRYENEEAVDDSQLPKDRFSAERLKGVDSTLKIQPAELGDSAVYLCASSLAGQGAEGYTFGSGTRLTVV.

This chain uses TRBV19 with TRBJ1-1; D may be TRBD1 (5 bases). CDR3 length: 14 amino acids. With 4 bases removed from V and 1 base from J, the gap between germline ends came to 10 bases. Germline V CDR1 and CDR2: LNHDA, SQIVND (reference sequence). The CDR3 is CASSNWGRNTEAFF. In DNA form, the CDR3 reads TGTGCCAGTAGTAATTGGGGGAGGAACACTGAAGCTTTCTTT.

Details on this clone: This same CDR3 is encoded by further DNA sequences in the sample. The CDR3 nucleotides are TGTGCCAGCAGTTTAAAGAGGTCAAACTATGGCTACACCTTC. It specifies CASSLKRSNYGYTF. The chain uses TRBV27 and TRBJ1-2; D ambiguous. This CDR3 contains 14 residues. The V end lost 2 bases, the J end lost 2 bases, and 9 bases lay between the germline ends. Germline lookup yields CDR1 MNHEY and CDR2 SMNVEV (reference sequence).

This rearrangement joins TRBV25-1 to TRBJ2-6; D call uncertain. CDR3 length: 15 residues. The V end lost 6 bases, the J end lost 4 bases, and 13 bases lay between the germline ends. CDR1 is MGHDK and CDR2 is SYGVNS in the germline V gene. In DNA, the CDR3 is TGTGCCAGCAGCATTCGAGGCCCCGGGGCCAACGTCCTGACTTTC. This codes for CASSIRGPGANVLTF.

V and J are TRBV6-1 and TRBJ1-2; D is unresolved. Trimming cost V 6 bases and J 2 bases, with 10 bases left between them. Germline V gene lookup returns CDR1 MNHNS and CDR2 SASEGT. The CDR3 has 13 residues. As DNA, the CDR3 is TGTGCCAGCAGGTCTTTTAGGAACTATGGCTACACCTTC. It encodes CASRSFRNYGYTF.

This clone was observed once. The V gene is TRBV27, the J gene TRBJ2-7, with a tentative D call TRBD2 (5 bases). The CDR3 contains 16 residues. V was cut by 5 bases and J by 7 bases, with 24 bases left in between. Germline loops: CDR1 MNHEY, CDR2 SMNVEV (reference sequence). The CDR3 DNA reads TGTGCCAGCAGTGCTAATGACTTAGAAATGGGCGGGGAGCAGTACTTC. It is translated as CASSANDLEMGGEQYF.

This chain links TRBV13 with TRBJ2-2; D is perhaps TRBD2 (6 bases). Trimming took 5 bases from V and 4 from J, leaving 11 bases between them. The CDR3 has 14 residues. Germline values: CDR1 PRHDT, CDR2 FYEKMQ (reference sequence). The CDR3 spells CASSAQTSTGELFF. Written as DNA, the CDR3 is TGTGCCAGCAGCGCACAGACTAGCACCGGGGAGCTGTTTTTT. Using reference TRBV13 and TRBJ2-2 for the parts outside the CDR3, the full variable domain is AAGVIQSPRHLIKEKRETATLKCYPIPRHDTVYWYQQGPGQDPQFLISFYEKMQSDKGSIPDRFSAQQFSDYHSELNMSSLELGDSALYFCASSAQTSTGELFFGEGSRLTVL.

The V gene is TRBV7-9, the J gene TRBJ1-2; D call uncertain. The CDR3 length is 12 residues. Germline V gene lookup returns CDR1 SEHNR and CDR2 FQNEAQ (reference sequence). The germline V and J ends were trimmed by 3 bases and 8 bases, with 10 bases remaining between them. The CDR3 DNA reads TGTGCCAGCAGCTTGGACCAGATAGGCTACACCTTC. Translated: CASSLDQIGYTF.

The sample holds one count of this clone. Distinct nucleotide sequences in the sample also encode this CDR3. The chain combines TRBV27 with TRBJ2-7; 7 nucleotides match TRBD1. With 2 bases clipped from V and 4 bases from J, the junction kept 2 bases outside the gene matches. The V gene's germline CDR1 is MNHEY and CDR2 SMNVEV (reference sequence). The CDR3 runs 13 residues. DNA for the CDR3: TGTGCCAGCAGTTTACGACAGGGTTACGAGCAGTACTTC. Its protein is CASSLRQGYEQYF.

The chain recombines TRBV11-2 with TRBJ2-2; no firm D call. Germline-derived CDR1 and CDR2 are SGHAT and FQNNGV. The CDR3 has 15 amino acids. Trimming took off 2 bases at V and 0 bases at J, with 7 bases between the two ends. CDR3 in DNA: TGTGCCAGCAGCTTAAATCCCGCGAACACCGGGGAGCTGTTTTTT. Translating gives CASSLNPANTGELFF.

J is TRBJ2-1 and V is TRBV27; 9 bases line up with TRBD2. The J segment lost 9 bases and the V segment lost 5 bases, leaving 14 bases of the junction unmatched. The CDR3 has 16 residues. The germline V gene encodes CDR1 MNHEY and CDR2 SMNVEV (reference sequence). The CDR3 sequence: CASSPIAGAIASEQFF. CDR3 nucleotides: TGTGCCAGCAGTCCAATAGCGGGAGCGATAGCGAGTGAGCAGTTCTTC.

Here the CDR3 DNA reads TGCGCCAGCAACCCCGATGAGGTTCCGGGCACTGAAGCTTTCTTT. It translates to CASNPDEVPGTEAFF. This sequence joins TRBV10-2 and TRBJ1-1; no firm D call. The V gene lost 7 bases and the J gene lost 4 bases, with 19 bases spanning the gap. There are 15 residues in the CDR3. Germline V lookup: CDR1 WSHSY, CDR2 SAAADI.

The chain employs TRBV9 and TRBJ2-7; D possibly matches TRBD1 or TRBD2 (6 bases each). From germline, CDR1 is SGDLS and CDR2 YYNGEE. Trimming cost V 3 bases and J 1 base, with 14 bases left between them. The CDR3 has 15 amino acids. This CDR3 reads CASSGGAAGSYEQYF. The CDR3 nucleotides read TGTGCCAGCAGCGGGGGGGCGGCTGGTTCCTACGAGCAGTACTTC. Drawing the rest from reference TRBV9 and TRBJ2-7, the complete variable domain is DSGVTQTPKHLITATGQRVTLRCSPRSGDLSVYWYQQSLDQGLQFLIQYYNGEERAKGNILERFSAQQFPDLHSELNLSSLELGDSALYFCASSGGAAGSYEQYFGPGTRLTVT.

The chain recombines TRBV2 with TRBJ1-2; the D is unclear. The CDR3 sequence is 13 residues long. Trimming left V 4 bases short and J 2 bases short, with 8 bases between. Germline loops: CDR1 SNHLY, CDR2 FYNNEI. The chain's CDR3 is CASSGTPNYGYTF. The CDR3 DNA reads as TGTGCCAGCAGTGGGACGCCGAACTATGGCTACACCTTC.

This sequence joins TRBV19 and TRBJ1-5; perhaps TRBD1 as D (6 bases). Per the germline V gene, CDR1 is LNHDA and CDR2 is SQIVND (reference sequence). The germline V and J ends were trimmed by 7 bases and 6 bases, with 22 bases remaining between them. The CDR3 contains 16 residues. CDR3 bases: TGTGCCAGTACCTTCGGGACACATCTCGTGGCTCAGCCCCAGCATTTT. It encodes CASTFGTHLVAQPQHF.